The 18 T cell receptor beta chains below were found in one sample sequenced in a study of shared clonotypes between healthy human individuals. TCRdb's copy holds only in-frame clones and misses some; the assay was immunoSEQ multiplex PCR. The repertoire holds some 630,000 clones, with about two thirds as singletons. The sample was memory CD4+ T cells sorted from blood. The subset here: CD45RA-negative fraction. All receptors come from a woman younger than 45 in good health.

CDR3 in DNA: TGTGCCAGCAGTTTAGCCCTTGACAGGGGAGATGGCTACACCTTC. Translating gives CASSLALDRGDGYTF. The J gene is TRBJ1-2, the V gene TRBV28; 8 positions match TRBD1. Germline assignment: CDR1 MDHEN and CDR2 SYDVKM. The CDR3 loop spans 15 amino acids. Unmatched junction bases numbered 8, after V lost 2 bases and J lost 6 bases.

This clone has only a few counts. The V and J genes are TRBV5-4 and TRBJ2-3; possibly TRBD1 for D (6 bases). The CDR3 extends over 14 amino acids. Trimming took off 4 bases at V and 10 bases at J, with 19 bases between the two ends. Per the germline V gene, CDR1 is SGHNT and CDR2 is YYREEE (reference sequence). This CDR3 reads CASSPNRAMESQYF. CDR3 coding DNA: TGTGCCAGCAGCCCCAACAGGGCGATGGAATCGCAGTATTTT.

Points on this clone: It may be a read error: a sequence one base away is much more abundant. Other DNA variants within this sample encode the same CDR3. CDR3 region: CASSVDGYEQYF. CDR3 bases: TGTGCCAGCAGCGTAGATGGGTACGAGCAGTACTTC. The chain has TRBV9 and TRBJ2-7, with unresolved D. V was trimmed by 0 bases and J by 4 bases, leaving 5 bases between them. The CDR3 extends over 12 amino acids. Germline V CDR1 and CDR2: SGDLS, YYNGEE.

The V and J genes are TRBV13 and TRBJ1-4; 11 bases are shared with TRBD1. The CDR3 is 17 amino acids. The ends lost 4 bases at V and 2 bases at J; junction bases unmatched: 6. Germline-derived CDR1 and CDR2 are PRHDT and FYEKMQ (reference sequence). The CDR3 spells CASSSWTGGITNEKLFF. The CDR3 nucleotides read TGTGCCAGCAGCTCCTGGACAGGGGGCATCACTAATGAAAAACTGTTTTTT.

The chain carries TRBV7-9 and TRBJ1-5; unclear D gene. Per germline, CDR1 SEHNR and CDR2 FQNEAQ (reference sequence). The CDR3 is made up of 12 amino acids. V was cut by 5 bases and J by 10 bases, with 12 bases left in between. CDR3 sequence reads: CASSESSVPQHF. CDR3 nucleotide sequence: TGTGCCAGCAGCGAGAGCAGTGTTCCCCAGCATTTT. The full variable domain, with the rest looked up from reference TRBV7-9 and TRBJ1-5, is DTGVSQNPRHKITKRGQNVTFRCDPISEHNRLYWYRQTLGQGPEFLTYFQNEAQLEKSRLLSDRFSAERPKGSFSTLEIQRTEQGDSAMYLCASSESSVPQHFGDGTRLSIL.

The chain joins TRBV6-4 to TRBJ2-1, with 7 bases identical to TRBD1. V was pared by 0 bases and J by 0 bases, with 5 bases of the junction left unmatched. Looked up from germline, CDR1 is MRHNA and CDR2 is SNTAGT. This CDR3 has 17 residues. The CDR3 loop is CASSDSNRGDSYNEQFF. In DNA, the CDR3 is TGTGCCAGCAGTGACTCAAACAGGGGCGACTCCTACAATGAGCAGTTCTTC.

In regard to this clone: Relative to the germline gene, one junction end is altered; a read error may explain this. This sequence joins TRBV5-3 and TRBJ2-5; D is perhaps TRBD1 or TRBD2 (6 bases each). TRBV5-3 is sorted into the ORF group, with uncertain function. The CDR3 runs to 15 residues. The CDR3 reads CASSLGGGPGETQYF. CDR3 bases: TGTGCCAGCAGCTTGGGGGGCGGCCCAGGGGAGACCCAGTACTTC.

The CDR3 nucleotides are TGTGCCAGCAGTGAACCGCTTGGACACCCGAACGAAGCTTTCTTT. This codes for CASSEPLGHPNEAFF. The chain links TRBV6-1 to TRBJ1-1; possibly TRBD1 for D (5 bases). Germline-derived CDR1 and CDR2 are MNHNS and SASEGT. The CDR3 loop spans 15 amino acids. Between the trimmed V and J ends, which lost 2 bases and 8 bases, there was a span of 18 bases.

CDR3 sequence reads: CASSLEGTSGRNEQYF. The CDR3 nucleotides read TGCGCCAGCAGCTTGGAAGGGACTAGCGGGAGAAACGAGCAGTACTTC. This chain connects TRBV5-1 to TRBJ2-7, with TRBD2 matching 14 bases. The J segment lost 5 bases and the V segment lost 0 bases, leaving 4 bases of the junction unmatched. This CDR3 is 16 amino acids long. Per germline, CDR1 SGHRS and CDR2 YFSETQ.

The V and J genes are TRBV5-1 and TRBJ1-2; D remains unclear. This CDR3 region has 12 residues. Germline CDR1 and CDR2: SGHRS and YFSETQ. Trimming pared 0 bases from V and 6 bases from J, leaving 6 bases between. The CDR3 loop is CASSLVGDGYTF. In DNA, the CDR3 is TGCGCCAGCAGCTTGGTTGGAGATGGCTACACCTTC.

The CDR3 here is CACSRTQTGEQYF. CDR3 nucleotides: TGTGCCTGCTCGCGGACTCAGACAGGGGAGCAGTACTTC. V and J are TRBV30 and TRBJ2-7, with 7 bases matching TRBD1. The CDR3 has 13 amino acids. CDR1 GTSNPN and CDR2 SVGIG come from the germline V gene (reference sequence). V shed 6 bases and J 7 bases; nucleotides not matched to a gene: 12.

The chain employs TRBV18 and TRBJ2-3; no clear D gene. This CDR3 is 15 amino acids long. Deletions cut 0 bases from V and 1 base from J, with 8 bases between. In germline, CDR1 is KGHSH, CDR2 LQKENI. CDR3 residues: CASSPPDTRTDTQYF. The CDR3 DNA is TGTGCCAGCTCACCACCGGATACACGCACAGATACGCAGTATTTT.

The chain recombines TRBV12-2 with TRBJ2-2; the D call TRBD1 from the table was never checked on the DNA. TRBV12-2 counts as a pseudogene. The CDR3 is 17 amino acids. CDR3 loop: CASRFRTPGQHTGELFF. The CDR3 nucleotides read TGTGCAAGTCGCTTTCGAACGCCGGGACAGCACACCGGGGAGCTGTTTTTT.

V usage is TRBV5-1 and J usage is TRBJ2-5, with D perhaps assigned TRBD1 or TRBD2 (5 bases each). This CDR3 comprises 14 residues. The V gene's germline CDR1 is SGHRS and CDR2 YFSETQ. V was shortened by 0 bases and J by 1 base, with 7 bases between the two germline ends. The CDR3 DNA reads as TGCGCCAGCAGCTTGGAGGGGAGCCAAGAGACCCAGTACTTC. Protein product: CASSLEGSQETQYF.

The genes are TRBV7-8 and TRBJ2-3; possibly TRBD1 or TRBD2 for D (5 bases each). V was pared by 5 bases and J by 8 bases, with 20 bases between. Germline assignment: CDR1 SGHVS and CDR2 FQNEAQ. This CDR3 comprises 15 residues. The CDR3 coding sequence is TGTGCCAGCAGCGGGGGTGTCAGTTCCACGGGTACGCAGTATTTT. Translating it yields CASSGGVSSTGTQYF.

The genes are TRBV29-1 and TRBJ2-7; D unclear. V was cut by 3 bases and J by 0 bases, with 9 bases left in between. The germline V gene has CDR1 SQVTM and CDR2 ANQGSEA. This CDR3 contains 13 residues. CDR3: CSVDVTGSYEQYF. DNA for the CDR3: TGCAGCGTTGATGTGACGGGCTCCTACGAGCAGTACTTC.

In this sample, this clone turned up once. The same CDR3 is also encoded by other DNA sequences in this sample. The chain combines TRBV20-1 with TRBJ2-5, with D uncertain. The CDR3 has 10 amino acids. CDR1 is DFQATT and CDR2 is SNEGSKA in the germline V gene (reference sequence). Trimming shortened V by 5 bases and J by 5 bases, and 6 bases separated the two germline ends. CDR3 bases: TGCAGTGCTGGCCGTGAGACCCAGTACTTC. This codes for CSAGRETQYF.

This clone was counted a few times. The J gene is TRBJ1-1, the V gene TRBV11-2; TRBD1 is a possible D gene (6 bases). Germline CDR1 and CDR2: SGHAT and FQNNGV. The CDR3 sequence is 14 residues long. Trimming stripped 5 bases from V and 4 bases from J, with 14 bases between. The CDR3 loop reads CASSPSARGTEAFF. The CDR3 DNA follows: TGTGCCAGCAGCCCGTCTGCCAGGGGCACTGAAGCTTTCTTT.